Below, 16 T cell receptor beta chains from the same sample are listed, as sequenced in a study of tumor-infiltrating lymphocytes in primary liver carcinoma. A primer in the constant region served to generate TCR beta cDNA from 500 to 600 ng of total RNA. ARM-PCR was slightly modified, and three nested multiplex PCR rounds with it gave rise to the TCR beta libraries. For 10 cycles apiece, the opening two PCR rounds ran with TRBV1-TRBV30 forward primers and a C-beta reverse primer. Each CDR3 protein is one row after TCRdb ran MiXCR on the multiplex PCR reads. The data hold some 190,000 distinct CDR3 sequences, with 50% to 75% observed a single time. The blood RNA (from unsorted whole blood) was obtained, and germline DNA was also extracted. What was sequenced was peripheral blood. The receptor set was obtained from a man between 40 and 49 years old with primary liver carcinoma and hepatitis B virus infection.

This chain links TRBV5-6 with TRBJ2-1; D is ambiguous. CDR3 length: 15 amino acids. Per the germline V gene, CDR1 is SGHDT and CDR2 is YYEEEE. V lost 1 base and J lost 3, with 11 bases in between. CDR3 nucleotides: TGTGCCAGCAGCTTGTGGAGCGAGGTCTACAATGAGCAGTTCTTC. It translates to CASSLWSEVYNEQFF. Together with reference TRBV5-6 and TRBJ2-1, the CDR3 gives the full variable domain: DAGVTQSPTHLIKTRGQQVTLRCSPKSGHDTVSWYQQALGQGPQFIFQYYEEEERQRGNFPDRFSGHQFPNYSSELNVNALLLGDSALYLCASSLWSEVYNEQFFGPGTRLTVL.

This clonotype was seen at least ten times. This chain links TRBV6-1 with TRBJ2-3; D is possibly TRBD2 (5 bases). V lost 5 bases, J lost 2 bases, and 14 bases lay in between. From germline, CDR1 is MNHNS and CDR2 SASEGT. This CDR3 spans 15 amino acids. CDR3 amino acids: CASSPGVGATDTQYF. DNA of the CDR3: TGTGCCAGCAGTCCCGGGGTGGGTGCCACAGATACGCAGTATTTT.

The sample holds a few counts of this clonotype. The chain employs TRBV29-1 and TRBJ2-2, with D perhaps assigned TRBD1 or TRBD2 (5 bases each). CDR3 length: 13 residues. V was clipped by 4 bases and J by 5 bases, with 11 bases between them. CDR1 is SQVTM and CDR2 is ANQGSEA in the germline V gene. The CDR3 here is CSVARGTTGELFF. The CDR3 DNA is TGCAGCGTTGCGAGAGGGACGACCGGGGAGCTGTTTTTT.

With regard to this clonotype: Since no conserved phenylalanine or tryptophan closes the CDR3, a read error is the likely cause. The chain employs TRBV12-3 or TRBV12-4 and TRBJ2-4, with D hard to call. V lost 2 bases and J lost 5, with 4 bases in between. The CDR3 sequence is 12 residues long. The CDR3 here is CASSLSENIQYY. In DNA, the CDR3 is TGTGCCAGCAGTTTATCGGAAAACATTCAGTACTAC.

With respect to this clonotype: A much larger clone differs from this one at a single base, so this may be a read error. The V and J genes are TRBV29-1 and TRBJ2-2; D is unresolved. Germline CDR1 and CDR2: SQVTM and ANQGSEA. The CDR3 contains 14 residues. The CDR3 DNA sequence: TGCAGGGTTGAGATCGGATCGAACACCGGGGAGCTGTTTTTT. As protein: CRVEIGSNTGELFF.

This clonotype has only a few counts. The genes are TRBV6-5 and TRBJ2-3; D possibly uses TRBD1 or TRBD2 (7 bases each). Germline-derived CDR1 and CDR2 are MNHEY and SVGAGI. Trimming stripped 1 base from V and 1 base from J, with 15 bases between. This CDR3 has 17 amino acids. CDR3 region: CASSYFRGGSGTDTQYF. The CDR3 coding sequence is TGTGCCAGCAGTTACTTCAGGGGGGGCTCGGGCACAGATACGCAGTATTTT.

The genes are TRBV12-3 or TRBV12-4 and TRBJ2-1; 10 bases fit TRBD2. This CDR3 is built from 16 residues. Trimming took 5 bases from V and 0 from J; bases not matched to a gene: 4. In DNA, the CDR3 is TGTGCCAGCAGTCCAATAGCGGGAGGCTCCTACAATGAGCAGTTCTTC. It codes for CASSPIAGGSYNEQFF.

This clonotype has a handful of counts. This chain uses TRBV4-2 with TRBJ2-5; 8 bases line up with TRBD1. V was clipped by 4 bases and J by 5 bases; unmatched bases: 9. The CDR3 extends over 15 amino acids. Looked up from germline, CDR1 is LGHNA and CDR2 is YNFKEQ. CDR3 bases: TGTGCCAGCAGCCTAGCAGGACAGGGTTTGGAGACCCAGTACTTC. Translated, it gives CASSLAGQGLETQYF.

This clonotype appeared a few times. CDR3 region: CSVEFVGQGEAFF. CDR3 DNA sequence: TGCAGCGTTGAGTTCGTAGGGCAGGGTGAAGCTTTCTTT. The rearrangement uses TRBV29-1 and TRBJ1-1; TRBD1 is a possible D gene (5 bases). Germline CDR1 SQVTM, CDR2 ANQGSEA. The CDR3 is made up of 13 amino acids. Trimming removed 3 bases from V and 7 bases from J, with 15 bases in between.

CDR3 DNA: TGTGCCAGCAGAACGGGTCCGACGACCGAGCAGTACTTC. The encoded protein is CASRTGPTTEQYF. This chain connects TRBV28 to TRBJ2-7; D call uncertain. The germline V gene has CDR1 MDHEN and CDR2 SYDVKM. The CDR3 spans 13 residues. V was pared by 6 bases and J by 6 bases, with 15 bases between.

The gene calls are TRBV7-9 and TRBJ1-5; no firm D call. V was clipped by 5 bases and J by 4 bases, with 9 bases between them. Germline CDR1 SEHNR, CDR2 FQNEAQ (reference sequence). This CDR3 is built from 13 residues. CDR3 in DNA: TGTGCCAGCAGCCCCGCGGGGAATCAGCCCCAGCATTTT. Its protein product is CASSPAGNQPQHF.

As regards this clonotype: Compared with germline, one end of the junction differs, possibly owing to a read error. This chain links TRBV11-1 with TRBJ2-1, with 8 bases that match TRBD1. The germline V gene encodes CDR1 SGHAT and CDR2 FQDESV (reference sequence). The CDR3 consists of 16 residues. DNA of the CDR3: TGTACCAGCAGCTCCATTCTTCGACAGGGGACGAATGTGCAGTTCTTC. Translation: CTSSSILRQGTNVQFF.

Comments on this clonotype: Compared with germline, one end of the junction differs, possibly owing to a read error. This chain uses TRBV11-3 with TRBJ2-1, with D perhaps matching TRBD2 (6 bases). The germline gives CDR1 SGHNT, CDR2 YENEEA. This CDR3 has 16 residues. Here the CDR3 reads CASRLDVGEVGNEQFF. CDR3 in DNA: TGTGCCAGCAGATTAGATGTGGGGGAGGTGGGAAATGAGCAGTTCTTC.

In regard to this clonotype: Since a much larger clone is just one base distant, this may be a read error. The V call is TRBV11-2, the J call TRBJ2-2, with D possibly matching TRBD2 (5 bases). This CDR3 spans 14 amino acids. The germline CDR1 and CDR2 sequences are SGHAT and FQNNGV. In nucleotides, the CDR3 is TGTGCCAGCAGCTTGATGACCGCGTCCGGGGAGCTGCTTTTT. Amino acid sequence: CASSLMTASGELLF.

Regarding this clonotype: Mismatch with germline at one junction end may stem from a read error. The chain uses TRBV11-2 and TRBJ2-5, with TRBD1 identical over 8 bases. CDR1 and CDR2 from the germline V gene are SGHAT and FQNNGV. The CDR3 runs to 15 residues. The CDR3 reads CASNLGTGAAGTQYF. In DNA, the CDR3 is TGTGCCAGCAACTTAGGGACAGGCGCAGCGGGGACCCAGTACTTC.

The chain couples TRBV7-3 to TRBJ2-3; 7 nucleotides line up with TRBD2. CDR3 length: 17 residues. V dropped 3 bases and J dropped 0; count of bases not matched to a gene: 9. Germline CDR1 reads SGHTA; CDR2 reads FQGTGA. The CDR3 DNA follows: TGTGCCAGCAGCTTGGGGGAGGGCGAGGCTAGCACAGATACGCAGTATTTT. Amino acids: CASSLGEGEASTDTQYF.